This entry lists 9 T cell receptor beta chains sequenced from one sample in a study of T-cell memory formation after mild COVID-19. Each CDR3 protein gets one entry after TCRdb re-called the 5' RACE reads with MiXCR. The profile shows some 300,000 distinct CDR3 sequences, 20% to 25% of them singletons. Sample: PBMCs or a T cell subset sorted from them (not recorded which). These receptors came from a man younger than 35 who had mild COVID-19 (a few samples of this study predate the infection). Cell type and time point are not known.

This clonotype was found a few times. The chain is built from TRBV6-2 or TRBV6-3 and TRBJ2-7; 7 positions agree with TRBD2. Germline loops: CDR1 MNHEY, CDR2 SVGEGT. The CDR3 has 13 amino acids. V shed 6 bases and J 4 bases; nucleotides not matched to a gene: 6. The CDR3: CASSTGGGYEQYV. In DNA, the CDR3 is TGTGCCAGCAGCACGGGGGGTGGATACGAGCAGTACGTC.

This clonotype appeared a few times. This chain joins TRBV2 and TRBJ2-5, with D perhaps TRBD1 or TRBD2 (5 bases each). The V and J ends lost 6 bases and 1 base respectively, with 6 bases between them. CDR1 SNHLY and CDR2 FYNNEI come from the germline V gene. The CDR3 is 12 amino acids. CDR3: CASRGTQETQYF. As DNA, the CDR3 is TGTGCCAGCAGAGGGACCCAAGAGACCCAGTACTTC.

This clonotype was observed a few times. V is TRBV29-1 and J is TRBJ1-1; no clear D gene. V lost 4 bases and J lost 8, with 14 bases in between. The CDR3 totals 12 residues. Germline assignment: CDR1 SQVTM and CDR2 ANQGSEA. CDR3 amino acids: CSVGPSIAEAFF. The CDR3 bases are TGCAGCGTTGGACCCTCGATTGCAGAAGCTTTCTTT.

This clonotype has ten or more counts. The chain combines TRBV10-3 with TRBJ2-3; D is unclear. The CDR3 loop spans 13 amino acids. Germline V gene lookup returns CDR1 ENHRY and CDR2 SYGVKD. V lost 3 bases and J 6 bases, leaving 10 bases between the germline ends. CDR3 sequence (DNA): TGTGCCATCAGTGATGGTCTAGTTGATACGCAGTATTTT. Translating it yields CAISDGLVDTQYF.

The V call is TRBV29-1, the J call TRBJ1-3; TRBD1 aligns across 8 bases. The CDR3 contains 16 residues. Germline V gene sequence: CDR1 SQVTM, CDR2 ANQGSEA. V gave up 0 bases and J gave up 5 bases; unmatched junction bases: 9. The CDR3 DNA is TGCAGCGTTGAAGATTTGGGCAGGGGGCAGCGAAACACCATATATTTT. Protein sequence: CSVEDLGRGQRNTIYF.

This clonotype turned up a few times. The genes are TRBV11-2 and TRBJ2-3; a weak D match, TRBD1 (5 bases). Germline CDR1 reads SGHAT; CDR2 reads FQNNGV. The CDR3 extends over 15 amino acids. Trimming left V 2 bases short and J 4 bases short, with 13 bases between. In nucleotides, the CDR3 is TGTGCCAGCAGCTTACAGGGATCGTTTGCAGATACGCAGTATTTT. This gives the protein CASSLQGSFADTQYF.

This chain links TRBV5-6 with TRBJ1-3; no clear D. The V and J ends lost 3 bases and 0 bases respectively, with 19 bases between them. The CDR3 extends over 18 amino acids. Per germline, CDR1 SGHDT and CDR2 YYEEEE. CDR3 bases: TGTGCCAGCAGCTCTCGCACCCTGTACAGCCTCTCTGGAAACACCATATATTTT. This codes for CASSSRTLYSLSGNTIYF.

This clonotype was counted a few times. This chain links TRBV20-1 with TRBJ2-3; either TRBD1 or TRBD2 may supply D (5 bases each). The CDR3 has 13 amino acids. V was trimmed by 5 bases and J by 4 bases, leaving 13 bases between them. Per the germline V gene, CDR1 is DFQATT and CDR2 is SNEGSKA (reference sequence). The CDR3 loop is CSAHARGADTQYF. In DNA, the CDR3 is TGCAGTGCTCACGCCCGGGGCGCAGATACGCAGTATTTT.

This chain links TRBV12-3 or TRBV12-4 with TRBJ2-2; D gene ambiguous. The ends were cut back, 3 bases at V and 4 bases at J, with 9 bases in the middle. The CDR3 length is 14 residues. CDR3 sequence (DNA): TGTGCCAGCAGTTTGGTGGGGATCACCGGGGAGCTGTTTTTT. Protein sequence: CASSLVGITGELFF.